This entry describes one TCR beta chain. Its antigen is undetermined. The sample originates from a study of cytomegalovirus exposure and HLA in healthy donors. Study-wide results and limits: In a later analysis, CMV-associated beta chains were mostly HLA-associated, it appeared. TCR beta sequences numbering under 20,000 were associated with HLA alleles at 0.05 false discovery rate in a later analysis.

Germline V gene lookup returns CDR1 SNHLY and CDR2 FYNNEI. The CDR3 runs to 11 residues. Trimming removed 8 bases from V and 3 bases from J, with 7 bases in between. The primer mix had 60 Vbeta and 13 Jbeta primers. The data were produced by immunoSEQ multiplex PCR, yet TCRdb's version contains in-frame clones alone and is incomplete. The table has over 50,000 clones, 70% to 90% seen once. The source is a man aged 18 to 35 in good health and CMV-seronegative. This sequence joins TRBV2 and TRBJ1-1; D unresolved. Sequenced material: PBMCs. The chain's CDR3 is CASLLYTEAFF. As DNA, the CDR3 is TGTGCCAGCCTCCTATACACTGAAGCTTTCTTT.